The source of this TCR beta chain is a study of low-dose radiotherapy and immunotherapy resistance in tumors. Across the study: Dosing for Cohort 2 consisted of 1 Gy per fraction every two weeks, reaching a total of 13 Gy over 26 weeks. Cyclophosphamide was given intravenously at 200 mg/m2 every two weeks, and each dose came one day before radiation and immunotherapy.

Primers targeting TRAV and TRBV primed first-strand cDNA, covering alpha and beta chains. With a V-primer adapter and a constant-region primer, TCRs were amplified for roughly 18 PCR cycles. In vitro transcription amplified the mRNA that had been isolated. TCRdb analysed the reads with MiXCR anew, one entry per CDR3 protein. The top ten clones hold roughly 1% of a sample with tens of thousands of distinct CDR3 sequences, more than 7.5% of them seen once. This clonotype was observed at least ten times. Indicated time point: before trial treatment. The CDR3 is made up of 13 amino acids. Germline assignment: CDR1 SQVTM and CDR2 ANQGSEA. Trimming stripped 4 bases from V and 6 bases from J, with 10 bases between.

The TCR originated in a male donor with prostate cancer. The chain couples TRBV29-1 to TRBJ1-6; tentatively, D is TRBD1 (5 bases). Source: PBMCs, taken before treatment. The CDR3 region is CSVGQGGNSPLHF. The CDR3, as DNA: TGCAGCGTTGGGCAGGGAGGTAATTCACCCCTCCACTTT. Full variable domain (missing parts from reference TRBV29-1 and TRBJ1-6): SAVISQKPSRDICQRGTSLTIQCQVDSQVTMMFWYRQQPGQSLTLIATANQGSEATYESGFVIDKFPISRPNLTFSTLTVSNMSPEDSSIYLCSVGQGGNSPLHFGNGTRLTVT.